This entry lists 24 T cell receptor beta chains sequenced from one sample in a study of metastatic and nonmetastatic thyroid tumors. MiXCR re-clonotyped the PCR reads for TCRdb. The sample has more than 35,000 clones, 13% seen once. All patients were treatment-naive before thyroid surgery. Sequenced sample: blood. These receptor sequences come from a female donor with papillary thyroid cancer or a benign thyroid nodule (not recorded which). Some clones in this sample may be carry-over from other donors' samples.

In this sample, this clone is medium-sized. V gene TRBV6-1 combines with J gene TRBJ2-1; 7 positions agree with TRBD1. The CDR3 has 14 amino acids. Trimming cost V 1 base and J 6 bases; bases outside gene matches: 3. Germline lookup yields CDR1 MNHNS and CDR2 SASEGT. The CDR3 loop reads CASSEGRGINEQFF. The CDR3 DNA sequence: TGTGCCAGCAGTGAAGGCAGGGGGATCAATGAGCAGTTCTTC.

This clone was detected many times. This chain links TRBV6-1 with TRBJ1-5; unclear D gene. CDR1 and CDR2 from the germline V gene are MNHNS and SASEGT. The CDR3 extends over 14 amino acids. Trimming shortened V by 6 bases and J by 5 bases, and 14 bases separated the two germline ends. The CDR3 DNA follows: TGTGCCAGCAGCCGGGGTTCCCCTGATCAGCCCCAGCATTTT. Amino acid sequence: CASSRGSPDQPQHF.

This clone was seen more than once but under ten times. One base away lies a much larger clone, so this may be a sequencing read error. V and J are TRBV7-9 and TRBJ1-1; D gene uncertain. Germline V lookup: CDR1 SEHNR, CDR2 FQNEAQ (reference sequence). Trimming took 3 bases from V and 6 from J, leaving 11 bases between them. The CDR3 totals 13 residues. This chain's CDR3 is CASSLDGDAEAFF. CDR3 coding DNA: TGTGCCAGCAGCTTGGACGGTGACGCTGAAGCTTTCTTT.

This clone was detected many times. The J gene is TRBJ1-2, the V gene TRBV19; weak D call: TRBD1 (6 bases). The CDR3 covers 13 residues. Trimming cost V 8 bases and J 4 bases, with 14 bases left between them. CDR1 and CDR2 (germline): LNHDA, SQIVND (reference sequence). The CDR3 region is CASGPQGVYGYTF. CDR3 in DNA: TGTGCCAGTGGTCCACAGGGAGTCTATGGCTACACCTTC.

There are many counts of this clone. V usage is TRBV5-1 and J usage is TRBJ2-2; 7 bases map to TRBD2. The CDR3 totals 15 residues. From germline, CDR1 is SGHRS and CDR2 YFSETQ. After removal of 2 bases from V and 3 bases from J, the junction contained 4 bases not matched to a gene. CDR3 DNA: TGCGCCAGCAGCTTCGCGGGGAGGGACACCGGGGAGCTGTTTTTT. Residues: CASSFAGRDTGELFF.

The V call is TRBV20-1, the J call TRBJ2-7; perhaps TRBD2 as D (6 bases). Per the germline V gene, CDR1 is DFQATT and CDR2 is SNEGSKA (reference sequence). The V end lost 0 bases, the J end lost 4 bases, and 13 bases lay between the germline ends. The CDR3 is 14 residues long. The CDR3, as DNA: TGCAGTGCTAGAGATCCTGGCGGGGAGTACGAGCAGTACTTC. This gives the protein CSARDPGGEYEQYF.

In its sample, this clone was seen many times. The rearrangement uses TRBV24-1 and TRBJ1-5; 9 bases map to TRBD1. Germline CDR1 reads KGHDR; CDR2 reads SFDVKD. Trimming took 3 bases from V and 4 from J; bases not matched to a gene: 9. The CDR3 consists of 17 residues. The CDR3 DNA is TGTGCCACCAGTGATCCCGGACAGGGGAAGAATAATCAGCCCCAGCATTTT. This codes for CATSDPGQGKNNQPQHF.

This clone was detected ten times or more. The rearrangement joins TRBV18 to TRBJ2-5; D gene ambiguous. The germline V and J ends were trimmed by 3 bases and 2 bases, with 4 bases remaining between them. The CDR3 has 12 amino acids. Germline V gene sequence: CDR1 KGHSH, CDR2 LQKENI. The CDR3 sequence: CASSPGQETQYF. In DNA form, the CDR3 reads TGTGCCAGCTCACCGGGACAAGAGACCCAGTACTTC.

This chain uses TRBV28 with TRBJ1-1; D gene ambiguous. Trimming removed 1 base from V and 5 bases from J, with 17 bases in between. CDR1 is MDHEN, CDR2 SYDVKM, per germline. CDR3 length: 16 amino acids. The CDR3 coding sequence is TGTGCCAGCAGTTTATTCCGATACACTAAGAATACTGAAGCTTTCTTT. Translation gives CASSLFRYTKNTEAFF.

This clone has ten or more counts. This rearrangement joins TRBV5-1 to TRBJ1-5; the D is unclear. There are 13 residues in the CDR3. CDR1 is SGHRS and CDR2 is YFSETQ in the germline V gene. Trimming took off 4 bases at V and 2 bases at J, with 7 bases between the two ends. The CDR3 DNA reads TGCGCCAGCAGCCCGACGGGCAATCAGCCCCAGCATTTT. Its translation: CASSPTGNQPQHF. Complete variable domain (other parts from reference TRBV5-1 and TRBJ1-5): KAGVTQTPRYLIKTRGQQVTLSCSPISGHRSVSWYQQTPGQGLQFLFEYFSETQRNKGNFPGRFSGRQFSNSRSEMNVSTLELGDSALYLCASSPTGNQPQHFGDGTRLSIL.

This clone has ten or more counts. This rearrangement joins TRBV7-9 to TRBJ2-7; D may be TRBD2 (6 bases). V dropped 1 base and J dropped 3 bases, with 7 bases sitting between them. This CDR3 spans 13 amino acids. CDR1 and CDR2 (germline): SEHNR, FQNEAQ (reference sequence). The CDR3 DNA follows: TGTGCCAGCAGCTTAGGGGGGGACTACGAGCAGTACTTC. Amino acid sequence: CASSLGGDYEQYF. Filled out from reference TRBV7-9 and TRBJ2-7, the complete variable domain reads DTGVSQNPRHKITKRGQNVTFRCDPISEHNRLYWYRQTLGQGPEFLTYFQNEAQLEKSRLLSDRFSAERPKGSFSTLEIQRTEQGDSAMYLCASSLGGDYEQYFGPGTRLTVT.

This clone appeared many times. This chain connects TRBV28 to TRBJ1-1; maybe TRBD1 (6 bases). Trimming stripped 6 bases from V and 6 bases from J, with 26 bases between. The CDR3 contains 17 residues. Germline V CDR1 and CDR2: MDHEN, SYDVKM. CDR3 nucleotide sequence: TGTGCCAGCAGCTTAGCGGGCTCCGGGGGCCGGGTCGCTGAAGCTTTCTTT. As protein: CASSLAGSGGRVAEAFF. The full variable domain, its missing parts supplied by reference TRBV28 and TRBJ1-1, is DVKVTQSSRYLVKRTGEKVFLECVQDMDHENMFWYRQDPGLGLRLIYFSYDVKMKEKGDIPEGYSVSREKKERFSLILESASTNQTSMYLCASSLAGSGGRVAEAFFGQGTRLTVV.

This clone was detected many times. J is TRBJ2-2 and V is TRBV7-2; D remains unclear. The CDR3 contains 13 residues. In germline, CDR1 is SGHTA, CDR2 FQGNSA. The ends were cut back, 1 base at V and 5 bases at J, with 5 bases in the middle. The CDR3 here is CASSLDRTGELFF. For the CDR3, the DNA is TGTGCCAGCAGCTTAGATAGAACCGGGGAGCTGTTTTTT.

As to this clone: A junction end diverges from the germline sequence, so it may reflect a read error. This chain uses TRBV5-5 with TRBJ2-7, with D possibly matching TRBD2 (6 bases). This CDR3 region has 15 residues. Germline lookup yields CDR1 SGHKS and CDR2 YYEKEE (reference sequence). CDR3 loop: CVSSPGGVVLYEQYF. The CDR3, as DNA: TGTGTCAGCAGCCCCGGAGGGGTTGTTCTTTACGAGCAGTACTTC.

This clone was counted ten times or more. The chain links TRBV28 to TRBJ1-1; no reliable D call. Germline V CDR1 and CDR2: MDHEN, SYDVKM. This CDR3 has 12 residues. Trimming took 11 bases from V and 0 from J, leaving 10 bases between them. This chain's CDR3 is CAVRGLNTEAFF. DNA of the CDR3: TGTGCCGTCAGAGGGTTGAACACTGAAGCTTTCTTT.

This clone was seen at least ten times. CDR3 region: CASSPGNTIYF. The CDR3 DNA follows: TGTGCCAGTAGTCCTGGAAACACCATATATTTT. The rearrangement uses TRBV19 and TRBJ1-3; D is uncertain. Germline CDR1 and CDR2: LNHDA and SQIVND (reference sequence). The CDR3 runs to 11 residues. The ends were cut back, 5 bases at V and 2 bases at J, with 1 base in the middle.

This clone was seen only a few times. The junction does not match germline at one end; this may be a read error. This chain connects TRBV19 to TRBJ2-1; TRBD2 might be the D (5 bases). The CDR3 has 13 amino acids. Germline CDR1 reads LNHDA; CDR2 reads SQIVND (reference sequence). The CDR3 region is CASRSGGYNEQSF. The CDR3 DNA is TGTGCCAGTAGATCTGGAGGATACAATGAGCAGTCCTTC.

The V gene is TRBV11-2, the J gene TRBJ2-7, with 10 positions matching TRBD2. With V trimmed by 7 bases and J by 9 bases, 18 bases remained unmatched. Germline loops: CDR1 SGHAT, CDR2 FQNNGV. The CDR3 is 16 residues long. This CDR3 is CASIVRAGGPMGGQYF. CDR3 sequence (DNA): TGTGCCAGCATCGTTAGAGCGGGAGGGCCCATGGGGGGGCAGTACTTC.

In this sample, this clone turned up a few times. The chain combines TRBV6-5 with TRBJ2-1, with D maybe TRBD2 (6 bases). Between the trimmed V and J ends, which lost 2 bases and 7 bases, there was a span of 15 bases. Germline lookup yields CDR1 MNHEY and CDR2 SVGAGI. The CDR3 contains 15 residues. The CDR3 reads CASSYRSEGRNEQFF. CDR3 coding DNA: TGTGCCAGCAGTTACAGGTCCGAGGGGAGGAATGAGCAGTTCTTC.

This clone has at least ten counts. In DNA form, the CDR3 reads TGCGCCAGCAGCCTGCCCCCCGCCGGGGAGCTGTTTTTT. Translating it yields CASSLPPAGELFF. The chain joins TRBV4-1 to TRBJ2-2; D gene uncertain. Germline loops: CDR1 MGHRA, CDR2 YSYEKL. The germline V and J ends were trimmed by 4 bases and 6 bases, with 9 bases remaining between them. The CDR3 length is 13 residues.

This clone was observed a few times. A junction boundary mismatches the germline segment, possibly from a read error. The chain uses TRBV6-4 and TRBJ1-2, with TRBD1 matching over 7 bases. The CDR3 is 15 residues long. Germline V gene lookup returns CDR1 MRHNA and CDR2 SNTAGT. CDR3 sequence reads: CASRGTASPIYGYNF. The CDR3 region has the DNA TGTGCCAGCAGAGGGACAGCCTCGCCTATATATGGCTACAACTTC.

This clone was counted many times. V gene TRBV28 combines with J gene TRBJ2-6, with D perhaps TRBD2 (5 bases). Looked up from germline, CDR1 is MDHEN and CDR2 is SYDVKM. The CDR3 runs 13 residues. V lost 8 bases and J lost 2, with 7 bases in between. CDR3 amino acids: CASEGAGANVLTF. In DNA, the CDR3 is TGTGCCAGCGAGGGCGCTGGGGCCAACGTCCTGACTTTC.

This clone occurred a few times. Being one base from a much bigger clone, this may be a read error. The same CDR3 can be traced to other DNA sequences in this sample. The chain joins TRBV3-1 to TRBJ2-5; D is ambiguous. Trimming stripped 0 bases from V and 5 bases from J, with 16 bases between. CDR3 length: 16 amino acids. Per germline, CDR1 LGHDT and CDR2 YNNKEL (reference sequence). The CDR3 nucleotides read TGTGCCAGCAGCCAAGAAATACAAGCACCGTGGGAGACCCAGTACTTC. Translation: CASSQEIQAPWETQYF.

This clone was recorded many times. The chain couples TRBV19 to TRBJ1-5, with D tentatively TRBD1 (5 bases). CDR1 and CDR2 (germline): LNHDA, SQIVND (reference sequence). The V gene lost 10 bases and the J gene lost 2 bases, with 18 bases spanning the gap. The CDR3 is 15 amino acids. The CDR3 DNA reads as TGTGCCACTCAAGACGGGGGTTTCGGCAATCAGCCCCAGCATTTT. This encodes CATQDGGFGNQPQHF.